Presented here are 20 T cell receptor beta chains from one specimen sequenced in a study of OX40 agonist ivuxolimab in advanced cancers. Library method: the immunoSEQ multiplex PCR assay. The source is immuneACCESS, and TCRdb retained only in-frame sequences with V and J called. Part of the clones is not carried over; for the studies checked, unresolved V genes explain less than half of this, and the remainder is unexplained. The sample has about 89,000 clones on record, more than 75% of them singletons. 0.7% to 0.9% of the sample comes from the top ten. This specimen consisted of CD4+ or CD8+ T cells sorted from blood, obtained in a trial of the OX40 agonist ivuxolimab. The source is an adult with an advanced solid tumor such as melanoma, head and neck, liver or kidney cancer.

The CDR3 protein is CASSFGVSSNQPQHF. The CDR3 region has the DNA TGTGCCAGCAGTTTCGGGGTCTCTAGCAATCAGCCCCAGCATTTT. This chain connects TRBV28 to TRBJ1-5; the D is unclear. The germline V gene encodes CDR1 MDHEN and CDR2 SYDVKM. CDR3 length equals 15 residues. Trimming stripped 3 bases from V and 0 bases from J, with 9 bases between.

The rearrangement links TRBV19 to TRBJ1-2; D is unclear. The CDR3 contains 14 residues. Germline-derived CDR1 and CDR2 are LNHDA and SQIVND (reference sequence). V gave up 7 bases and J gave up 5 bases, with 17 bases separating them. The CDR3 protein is CASKVGREVYGYTF. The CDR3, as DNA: TGTGCCAGTAAGGTGGGCAGAGAGGTGTATGGCTACACCTTC.

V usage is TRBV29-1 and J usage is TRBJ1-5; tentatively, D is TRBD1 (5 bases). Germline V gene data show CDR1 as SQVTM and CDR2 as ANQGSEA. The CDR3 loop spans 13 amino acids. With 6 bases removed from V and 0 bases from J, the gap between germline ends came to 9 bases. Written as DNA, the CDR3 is TGCAGCGTAGCGACAGCTAGCAATCAGCCCCAGCATTTT. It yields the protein CSVATASNQPQHF.

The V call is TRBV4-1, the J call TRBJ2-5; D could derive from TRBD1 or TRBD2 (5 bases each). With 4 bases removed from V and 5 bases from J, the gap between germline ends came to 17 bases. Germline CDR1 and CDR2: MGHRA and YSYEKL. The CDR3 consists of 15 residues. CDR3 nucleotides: TGCGCCAGCAGCCTCATGGCGTGGGGGACGGAGACCCAGTACTTC. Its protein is CASSLMAWGTETQYF.

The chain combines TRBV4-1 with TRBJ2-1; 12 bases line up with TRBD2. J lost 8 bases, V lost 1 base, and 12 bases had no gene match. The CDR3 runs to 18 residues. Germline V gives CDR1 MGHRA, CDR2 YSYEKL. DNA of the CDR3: TGCGCCAGCAGCCAAGCTAGCGGGAGGGCCGATAAAGCCTATGAGCAGTTCTTC. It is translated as CASSQASGRADKAYEQFF.

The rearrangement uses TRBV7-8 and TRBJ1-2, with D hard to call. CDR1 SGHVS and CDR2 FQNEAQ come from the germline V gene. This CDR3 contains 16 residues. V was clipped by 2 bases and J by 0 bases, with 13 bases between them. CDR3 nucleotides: TGTGCCAGCAGCTTACTGCAGAGCGCGACTAACTATGGCTACACCTTC. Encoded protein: CASSLLQSATNYGYTF.

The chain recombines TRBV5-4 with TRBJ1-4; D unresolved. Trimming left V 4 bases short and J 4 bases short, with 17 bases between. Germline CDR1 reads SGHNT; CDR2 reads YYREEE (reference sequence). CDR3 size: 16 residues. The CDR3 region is CASSLTANSGNEKLFF. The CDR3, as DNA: TGTGCCAGCAGCCTGACGGCAAATTCGGGTAATGAAAAACTGTTTTTT.

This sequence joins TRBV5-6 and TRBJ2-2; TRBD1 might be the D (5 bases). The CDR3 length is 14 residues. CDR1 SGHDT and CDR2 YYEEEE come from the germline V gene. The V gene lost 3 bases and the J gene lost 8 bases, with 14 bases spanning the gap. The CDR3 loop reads CASSWGRAAGELFF. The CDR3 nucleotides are TGTGCCAGCAGCTGGGGCAGGGCAGCTGGGGAGCTGTTTTTT.

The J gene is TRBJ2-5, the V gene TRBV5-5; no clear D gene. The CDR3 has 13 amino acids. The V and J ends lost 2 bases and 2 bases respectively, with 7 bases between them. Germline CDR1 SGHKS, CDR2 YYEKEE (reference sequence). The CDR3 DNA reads TGTGCCAGCAGCTTCACACGACAAGAGACCCAGTACTTC. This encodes CASSFTRQETQYF.

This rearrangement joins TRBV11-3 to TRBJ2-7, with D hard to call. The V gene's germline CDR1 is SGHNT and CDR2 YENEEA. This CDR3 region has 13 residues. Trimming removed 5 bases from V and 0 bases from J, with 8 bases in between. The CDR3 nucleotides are TGTGCCAGCAGCCTCCGAGACTCCTACGAGCAGTACTTC. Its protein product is CASSLRDSYEQYF.

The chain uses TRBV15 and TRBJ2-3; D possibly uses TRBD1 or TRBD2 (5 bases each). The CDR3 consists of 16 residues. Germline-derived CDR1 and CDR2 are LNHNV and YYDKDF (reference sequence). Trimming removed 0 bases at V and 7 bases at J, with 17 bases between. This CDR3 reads CATSRDGDPTMNTQYF. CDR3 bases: TGTGCCACCAGCAGAGATGGGGACCCCACAATGAATACGCAGTATTTT.

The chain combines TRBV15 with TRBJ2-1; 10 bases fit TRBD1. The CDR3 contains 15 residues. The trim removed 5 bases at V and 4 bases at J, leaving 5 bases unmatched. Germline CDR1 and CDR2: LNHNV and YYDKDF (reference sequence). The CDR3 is CATSRGTGAYNEQFF. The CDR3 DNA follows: TGTGCCACCAGCCGAGGGACAGGGGCGTACAATGAGCAGTTCTTC.

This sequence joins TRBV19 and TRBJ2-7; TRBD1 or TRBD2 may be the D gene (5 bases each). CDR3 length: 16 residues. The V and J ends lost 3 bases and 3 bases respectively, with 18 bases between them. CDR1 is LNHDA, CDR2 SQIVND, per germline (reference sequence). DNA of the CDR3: TGTGCCAGTAGTATGATATCGGGGACCCCCATCTACGAGCAGTACTTC. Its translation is CASSMISGTPIYEQYF.

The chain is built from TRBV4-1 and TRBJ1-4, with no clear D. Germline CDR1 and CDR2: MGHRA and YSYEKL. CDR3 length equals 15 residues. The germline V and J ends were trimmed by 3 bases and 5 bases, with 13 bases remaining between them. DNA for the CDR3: TGCGCCAGCAGCCAGTTGGGGTCCGGCAATGAAAAACTGTTTTTT. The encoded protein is CASSQLGSGNEKLFF.

The CDR3 is CASSEDGTGVNIQYF. The CDR3 DNA follows: TGTGCCAGCAGTGAGGACGGGACAGGGGTTAACATTCAGTACTTC. The chain combines TRBV2 with TRBJ2-4; TRBD1 aligns across 10 bases. The CDR3 contains 15 residues. In germline, CDR1 is SNHLY, CDR2 FYNNEI. J was trimmed by 7 bases and V by 3 bases; bases with no gene match: 6.

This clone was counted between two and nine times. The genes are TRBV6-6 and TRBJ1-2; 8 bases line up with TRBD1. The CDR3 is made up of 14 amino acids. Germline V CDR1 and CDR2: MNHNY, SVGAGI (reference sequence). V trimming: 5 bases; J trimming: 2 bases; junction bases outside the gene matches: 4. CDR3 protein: CASSHGTGNYGYTF. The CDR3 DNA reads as TGTGCCAGCAGTCACGGGACAGGCAACTATGGCTACACCTTC.

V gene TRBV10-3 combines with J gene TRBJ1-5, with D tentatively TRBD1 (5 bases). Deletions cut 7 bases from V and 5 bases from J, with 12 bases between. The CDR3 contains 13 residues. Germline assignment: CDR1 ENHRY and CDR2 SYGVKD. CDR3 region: CAITPDTDQPQHF. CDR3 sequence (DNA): TGTGCCATCACCCCGGACACAGATCAGCCCCAGCATTTT.

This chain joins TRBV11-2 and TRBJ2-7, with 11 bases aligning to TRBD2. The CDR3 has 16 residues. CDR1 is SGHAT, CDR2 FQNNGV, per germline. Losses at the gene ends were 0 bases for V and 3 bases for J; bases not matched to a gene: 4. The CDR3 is CASSLDASGRFYEQYF. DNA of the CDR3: TGTGCCAGCAGCTTAGACGCTAGCGGGAGGTTCTACGAGCAGTACTTC.

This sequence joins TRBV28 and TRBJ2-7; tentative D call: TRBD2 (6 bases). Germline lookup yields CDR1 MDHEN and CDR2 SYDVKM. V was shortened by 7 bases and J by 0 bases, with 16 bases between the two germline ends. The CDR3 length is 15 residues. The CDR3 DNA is TGTGCCAGCAACCGGGTGGGAGGCTCCTCCTACGAGCAGTACTTC. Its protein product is CASNRVGGSSYEQYF.

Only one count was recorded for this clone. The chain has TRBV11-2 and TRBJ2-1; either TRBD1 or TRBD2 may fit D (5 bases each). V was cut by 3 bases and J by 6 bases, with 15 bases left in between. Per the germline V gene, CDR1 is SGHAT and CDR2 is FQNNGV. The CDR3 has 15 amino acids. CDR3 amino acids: CASSFMPGAINEQFF. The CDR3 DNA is TGTGCCAGCAGCTTCATGCCCGGGGCTATCAATGAGCAGTTCTTC.